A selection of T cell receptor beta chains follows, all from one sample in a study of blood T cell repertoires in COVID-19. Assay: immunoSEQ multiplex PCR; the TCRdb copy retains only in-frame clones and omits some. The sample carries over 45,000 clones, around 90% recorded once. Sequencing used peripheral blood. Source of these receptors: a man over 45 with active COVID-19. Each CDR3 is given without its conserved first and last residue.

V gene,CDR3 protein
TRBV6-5,ASSYSNRGGETQY
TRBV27,ASSLSGQEYEQY
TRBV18,ASSPQTGVEAF
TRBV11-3,ASSRRHGPSYEQY
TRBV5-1,ASSLSRQFQETQY
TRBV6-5,ASKGQGTQTQY
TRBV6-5,ASSYRDRGYNEQF
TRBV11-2,ASSLGAGVNTEAF
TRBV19,ASTPGTGWSYEQY
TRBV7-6,ASSVKDRGGSTQY
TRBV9,ASSLQTQTGPNEQF
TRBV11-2,ASSLEGAISGNTIY
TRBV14,ASSQVREGGELF
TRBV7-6,ASSFAGASGTDTQY
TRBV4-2,ASSSGSQMRY
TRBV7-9,ASSSRASGANVLT
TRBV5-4,ASSRGQASGNTIY
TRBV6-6,ASSYSSRDYEQY
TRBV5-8,ASSWDSETQY
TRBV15,ATSRDQVGGDEQF
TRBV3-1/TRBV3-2,ASSQATISDTQY
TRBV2,ASSEGREAYNEQF
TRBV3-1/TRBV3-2,ASSQGGTGVTDTQY
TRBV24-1,ATSADGRAPNEQF
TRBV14,ASSPDDRNYYGYT
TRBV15,ATSRGTVNEKLF
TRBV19,ASSMGLGTTNTGELF
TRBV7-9,ASSPGQGAGMNTEAF
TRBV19,ATVDSSYEQY
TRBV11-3,ASSLGLGQGELF
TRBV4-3,ASSQAPLAGGLGTGELF
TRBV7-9,ASSPPSGGGHEQF
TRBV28,ASSHGLAGSEQF
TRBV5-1,ASSLGAPHTEAF
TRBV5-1,ASVRLGLAGGDTQY
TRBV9,ASSVAGQSSYNSPLH
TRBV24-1,ATSDSRTSGLDTQY
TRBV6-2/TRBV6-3,ASSSQRGQPQH
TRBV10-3,AISEIRLDSSGNTIY
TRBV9,ASSVTGTGVQETQY
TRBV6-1,ASSEQGRLYPQH
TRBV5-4,ASSRSRGGNEKLF
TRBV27,ASSPQGAYSNQPQH